Included here is one T cell receptor beta chain sequence, with context. Its antigen remains unknown. CDR3 length: 16 residues. Germline trimming cut 1 base from V and 8 bases from J; bases unmatched to any gene: 9. Per the germline V gene, CDR1 is SGHNT and CDR2 is YYREEE (reference sequence). The data were taken from a study of cytomegalovirus exposure and HLA in healthy donors. Overall study context: Out of 398 genotyped donors, 81% belonged to the Caucasian-associated ancestry cluster. Study findings and constraints: Several of the most significant clusters appeared, in a later analysis, to be linked to common viral pathogens. A later analysis linked a missense variant in DCLRE1C to the trimming of TCR beta V and J genes.

Vbeta (60) and Jbeta (13) primers were used in the PCR. Profiled with immunoSEQ multiplex PCR; TCRdb holds only in-frame clones, not every one. Of roughly 150,000 clones listed, 64% are singletons. The rearrangement uses TRBV5-4 and TRBJ2-1, with 10 nucleotides matching TRBD2. The sequenced material came from PBMCs. The TCR sequence derives from a woman in her twenties or thirties in good health and CMV-seropositive. The CDR3 DNA reads TGTGCCAGCAGCTTGTCCAGCGGGAGGGCCGGGGATGAGCAGTTCTTC. Translation gives CASSLSSGRAGDEQFF.